This TCR beta chain was captured by sequencing in a study of T cells after posttransplantation cyclophosphamide. Germline V gives CDR1 SGHNT, CDR2 YYREEE (reference sequence). The ends were cut back, 1 base at V and 4 bases at J, with 11 bases in the middle. This CDR3 has 14 amino acids. TCRdb's copy holds only in-frame clones and misses some; the assay was immunoSEQ multiplex PCR. The sample yields some 5,500 clones, 95% to 98% seen once. V usage is TRBV5-4 and J usage is TRBJ1-2; a weak D match, TRBD1 (5 bases). The specimen sequenced was memory CD4+ T cells sorted from PBMCs. The sequence was collected from a middle-aged man in good health, CMV-negative, and a related stem cell transplant donor. The CDR3 DNA follows: TGTGCCAGCAGCTTGCAGGGTAGGGTCTATGGCTACACCTTC. It yields the protein CASSLQGRVYGYTF.